This record looks at one TCR beta chain sequence and its context. Its matching antigen is unknown. This CDR3 is built from 16 residues. V shed 3 bases, J shed 4 bases, and the junction held 11 bases outside the gene matches. CDR1 and CDR2 (germline): SEHNR, FQNEAQ (reference sequence). The second PCR ran about 6 to 12 cycles with a sample-barcoded 5' primer and J-beta primers. MiXCR was run by TCRdb on the 5' RACE reads, yielding one entry per CDR3 protein. This sample carries more than 1,000,000 distinct CDR3 sequences, approximately 25% of them seen once, and the ten largest clones take around 0.75%. The sample originates from a study of blood T cells in healthy people across ages. General observations from the study: Naive and antigen-experienced cells could not be conclusively compared, given unsorted PBMCs. The recorded TCR beta diversity per million T cells decreased in a roughly linear manner with age.

These data were also reused for a study on T cells of mothers and their children. From that report: Overlap ran slightly, non-significantly higher for related than unrelated mother-child pairs.

The chain carries TRBV7-9 and TRBJ1-2; 7 bases are shared with TRBD1. Input material: blood. The sequence derives from a girl aged 2-10 years in good health. The chain's CDR3 is CASSFILTGPFYGYTF. DNA for the CDR3: TGTGCCAGCAGCTTCATTCTGACAGGGCCTTTCTATGGCTACACCTTC.